The rows below give T cell receptor beta chains drawn from one sample of a study of spatial heterogeneity in lung cancer. TCRdb reprocessed the 5' RACE reads via MiXCR and lists one record per CDR3 protein. The sample holds 95,000 to 120,000 distinct CDR3 sequences, approximately 10% seen once. This specimen consisted of PBMCs, obtained at follow-up. The receptors here all came from a female donor with early-stage non-small cell lung cancer. Each CDR3 is given with its conserved first and last residue. The D gene is left open where the match is weak. Clone size appears in some rows only: once, few, many, or a class for an expanded clone.

clone_size j_call v_call d_call cdr3_aa cdr3_nt
few TRBJ2-4 TRBV7-3 TRBD2 CASSLAAGDSVQYF TGTGCCAGCAGCCTAGCGGCGGGGGATTCCGTTCAGTACTTC
few TRBJ2-5 TRBV5-1 TRBD2 CATSGGRESETQYF TGCGCCACCTCTGGAGGGCGGGAGTCGGAGACCCAGTACTTC
few TRBJ2-3 TRBV20-1 TRBD2 CSASGTSGSADTQYF TGCAGTGCTAGCGGGACTAGCGGGAGCGCAGATACGCAGTATTTT
- TRBJ2-5 TRBV5-6 - CASSLVWYETQYF TGTGCCAGCAGCTTGGTTTGGTATGAGACCCAGTACTTC
many TRBJ1-1 TRBV10-3 - CAIREKQVNTEAFF TGTGCCATCAGGGAAAAACAAGTGAACACTGAAGCTTTCTTT
many TRBJ2-1 TRBV28 TRBD2 CASNIAGVVIPNEQFF TGTGCCAGCAATATAGCGGGAGTGGTTATTCCCAATGAGCAGTTCTTC
- TRBJ2-4 TRBV2 - CASNPGLNKNIQYF TGTGCCAGCAATCCGGGACTGAACAAAAACATTCAGTACTTC
- TRBJ2-7 TRBV5-1 - CASSLLQTGDYEQYF TGCGCCAGCAGCTTGCTTCAGACGGGGGACTACGAGCAGTACTTC
few TRBJ2-5 TRBV18 TRBD1 CASSPTPGTGGGETQYF TGTGCCAGCTCACCAACCCCCGGGACAGGGGGCGGCGAGACCCAGTACTTC
few TRBJ1-4 TRBV7-9 - CASSWGRGADEKLFF TGTGCCAGCAGCTGGGGAAGGGGCGCGGATGAAAAACTGTTTTTT
many TRBJ1-5 TRBV19 - CASSSGLNQPQHF TGTGCCAGTAGTAGCGGACTCAATCAGCCCCAGCATTTT
few TRBJ1-5 TRBV7-2 TRBD1 CASSLGGTGSNQPQHF TGTGCCAGCAGCTTAGGGGGGACAGGGAGCAATCAGCCCCAGCATTTT
many TRBJ1-1 TRBV12-3/TRBV12-4 - CASNSGNTEAFF TGTGCCAGCAACTCGGGAAACACTGAAGCTTTCTTT
- TRBJ1-2 TRBV7-2 - CASSRTGGQNYGYTF TGTGCCAGCAGTCGTACGGGAGGACAGAACTATGGCTACACCTTC
- TRBJ1-1 TRBV28 - CASSEVTGIVEAFF TGTGCCAGCAGTGAAGTTACAGGAATTGTTGAAGCTTTCTTT
few TRBJ2-6 TRBV12-1 - CASSGGSGANVLTF TGTGCCAGCAGCGGCGGTTCTGGGGCCAACGTCCTGACTTTC
few TRBJ2-3 TRBV28 TRBD2 CASSSRTSGRVTDTQYF TGTGCCAGCAGTTCCCGGACTAGCGGGAGGGTCACAGATACGCAGTATTTT
many TRBJ2-7 TRBV20-1 - CSASPGGLPYEQYF TGCAGTGCTAGCCCTGGTGGGCTTCCCTACGAGCAGTACTTC
- TRBJ2-2 TRBV2 - CASSETSPANTGELFF TGTGCCAGCAGTGAGACTAGTCCGGCGAACACCGGGGAGCTGTTTTTT
few TRBJ2-7 TRBV9 TRBD1 CASSVGPSGDRYEQYF TGTGCCAGCAGCGTAGGCCCCTCAGGGGACAGATACGAGCAGTACTTC
many TRBJ1-5 TRBV5-5 TRBD1 CASSLSTTGGVNQPQHF TGTGCCAGCAGCTTGAGCACCACAGGGGGCGTAAATCAGCCCCAGCATTTT
- TRBJ2-3 TRBV20-1 TRBD2 CSAQRGEATDTQYF TGCAGTGCCCAGCGGGGGGAGGCAACAGATACGCAGTATTTT
few TRBJ2-3 TRBV7-2 TRBD2 CASSGGLAGGSDTQYF TGTGCCAGCAGCGGAGGGCTAGCGGGAGGCTCAGATACGCAGTATTTT
- TRBJ2-2 TRBV28 TRBD1 CASNPPQRGQGGELFF TGTGCCAGCAACCCACCACAGAGGGGGCAGGGCGGGGAGCTGTTTTTT
few TRBJ2-5 TRBV7-2 - CASSLWAGPSETQYF TGTGCCAGCAGCTTATGGGCAGGGCCTTCAGAGACCCAGTACTTC
- TRBJ2-7 TRBV27 - CASSVVVYDEQYF TGTGCCAGCAGCGTCGTGGTTTACGACGAGCAGTACTTC
- TRBJ2-3 TRBV5-4 - CASSLAASLEDTQYF TGTGCCAGCAGCTTGGCCGCTAGCCTGGAAGATACGCAGTATTTT
few TRBJ2-2 TRBV9 - CASAKIGAGELFF TGTGCCAGCGCGAAGATTGGGGCCGGGGAGCTGTTTTTT
- TRBJ2-7 TRBV11-2 - CASSLIREYEQYF TGTGCCAGCAGCTTAATACGGGAATACGAGCAGTACTTC
few TRBJ1-1 TRBV2 - CASTDQGLDWTEAFF TGTGCCAGCACGGATCAGGGATTGGATTGGACTGAAGCTTTCTTT
many TRBJ2-3 TRBV7-2 - CASSLTSLQTQYF TGTGCCAGCAGCTTGACTAGTCTACAAACGCAGTATTTT
- TRBJ1-5 TRBV6-6 TRBD1 CASSYGTGGQPQHF TGTGCCAGCAGTTACGGGACAGGGGGGCAGCCCCAGCATTTT
- TRBJ2-1 TRBV11-3 TRBD1 CASSLQGAGYNEQFF TGTGCCAGCAGCCTTCAGGGGGCTGGGTACAATGAGCAGTTCTTC
few TRBJ2-3 TRBV28 TRBD2 CASSPLGTSGRDTQYF TGTGCCAGCAGTCCCCTAGGGACTAGCGGGAGGGATACGCAGTATTTT
- TRBJ1-2 TRBV2 TRBD1 CASTGQGRYYGYTF TGTGCCAGCACCGGACAGGGGAGGTACTATGGCTACACCTTC
- TRBJ2-2 TRBV27 - CAGDFSGQGTPGELFF TGTGCCGGCGATTTCAGCGGGCAGGGGACACCCGGGGAGCTGTTTTTT
few TRBJ2-1 TRBV6-2/TRBV6-3 TRBD2 CASSYAALAGGNEQFF TGTGCCAGCAGTTATGCTGCCCTAGCGGGAGGGAATGAGCAGTTCTTC
- TRBJ2-3 TRBV28 TRBD2 CASSPGLAGRTDTQYF TGTGCCAGCAGCCCGGGACTAGCGGGTCGCACAGATACGCAGTATTTT
few TRBJ2-1 TRBV28 - CASTTSWGFNEQFF TGTGCCAGCACGACGTCATGGGGGTTCAATGAGCAGTTCTTC
many TRBJ2-5 TRBV3-1 - CASSLTVETQYF TGTGCCAGCAGCCTGACTGTGGAGACCCAGTACTTC
few TRBJ2-5 TRBV29-1 - CSVRQGQGETQYF TGCAGCGTTCGGCAGGGCCAGGGAGAGACCCAGTACTTC
- TRBJ2-7 TRBV30 TRBD2 CAWRPWTGRTSGYEQYF TGTGCCTGGAGACCCTGGACAGGCCGGACTAGCGGCTACGAGCAGTACTTC
- TRBJ2-1 TRBV7-6 - CASSLGWLRSSYNEQFF TGTGCCAGCAGCTTAGGCTGGTTGCGAAGCTCCTACAATGAGCAGTTCTTC
- TRBJ1-2 TRBV7-2 - CASSLQGTTIGGYTF TGTGCCAGCAGCTTGCAAGGGACAACGATTGGGGGCTACACCTTC
many TRBJ2-1 TRBV24-1 TRBD2 CATSDLHLAGNGEQFF TGTGCCACCAGTGATTTGCACCTAGCGGGAAACGGTGAGCAGTTCTTC
- TRBJ1-6 TRBV9 - CASSEVQGSPLHF TGTGCCAGCAGCGAGGTTCAAGGGTCACCCCTCCACTTT
- TRBJ2-1 TRBV5-1 - CASSPGTTSYNEQFF TGCGCCAGCAGCCCCGGGACGACCTCCTACAATGAGCAGTTCTTC
- TRBJ2-3 TRBV7-2 - CASGHIIDTQYF TGTGCCAGCGGCCACATCATAGATACGCAGTATTTT
- TRBJ1-1 TRBV29-1 - CSAEALSMAEAFF TGCAGCGCGGAGGCCCTTTCAATGGCTGAAGCTTTCTTT
many TRBJ2-5 TRBV7-7 TRBD1 CASSENRGAQETQYF TGTGCCAGCAGCGAAAACAGGGGGGCACAAGAGACCCAGTACTTC
- TRBJ1-4 TRBV7-9 - CASSFEGGTNEKLFF TGTGCCAGCAGCTTTGAGGGCGGAACTAATGAAAAACTGTTTTTT
- TRBJ1-4 TRBV28 TRBD1 CASSFDLTGRFEKLFF TGTGCCAGCAGTTTTGATCTGACAGGGAGATTTGAAAAACTGTTTTTT
- TRBJ1-5 TRBV20-1 - CSASRQAAWQPQHF TGCAGTGCTAGTCGCCAGGCTGCCTGGCAGCCCCAGCATTTT
few TRBJ2-6 TRBV5-1 - CASSLSLGGSGANVLTF TGCGCCAGCAGCTTAAGTCTCGGGGGCTCTGGGGCCAACGTCCTGACTTTC
few TRBJ2-5 TRBV18 - CASSPNPETQYF TGTGCCAGCTCACCAAATCCAGAGACCCAGTACTTC